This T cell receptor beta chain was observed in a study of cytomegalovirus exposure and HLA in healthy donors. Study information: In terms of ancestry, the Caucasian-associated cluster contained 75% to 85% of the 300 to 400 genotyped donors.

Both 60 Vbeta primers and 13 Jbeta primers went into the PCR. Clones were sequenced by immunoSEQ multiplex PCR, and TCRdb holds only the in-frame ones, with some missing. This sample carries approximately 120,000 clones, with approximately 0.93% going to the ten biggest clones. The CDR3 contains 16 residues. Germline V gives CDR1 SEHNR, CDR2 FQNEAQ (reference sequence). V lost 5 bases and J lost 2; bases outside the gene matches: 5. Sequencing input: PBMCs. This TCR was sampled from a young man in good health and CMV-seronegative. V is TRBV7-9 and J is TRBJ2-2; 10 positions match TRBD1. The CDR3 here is CASSPGQGINTGELFF. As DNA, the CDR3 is TGTGCCAGCAGCCCGGGACAGGGGATTAACACCGGGGAGCTGTTTTTT.